This TCR beta chain was found in a study of control samples from healthy donors and cancer patients. Profiled with immunoSEQ multiplex PCR; TCRdb holds only in-frame clones, not every one. Of about 150,000 clones listed, about 94% are singletons. CDR1 is MDHEN and CDR2 is SYDVKM in the germline V gene. CDR3 length equals 14 residues. V was pared by 5 bases and J by 5 bases, with 8 bases of the junction left unmatched. Sequencing input: blood. The receptor was isolated from a man in his forties or fifties in good health. The chain carries TRBV28 and TRBJ1-1, with TRBD1 identical over 7 bases. The CDR3 sequence: CASSATGYRTEAFF. The CDR3 DNA reads as TGTGCCAGCAGTGCGACAGGGTATCGAACTGAAGCTTTCTTT.